The T cell receptor (beta chain) described here comes from a study of shared clonotypes between healthy human individuals. The CDR3 has 14 residues. The germline gives CDR1 SGHDT, CDR2 YYEEEE. Trimming took off 0 bases at V and 3 bases at J, with 7 bases between the two ends. The repertoire was sequenced with immunoSEQ multiplex PCR; TCRdb's copy has only in-frame clones and lacks some. In the table there are about 490,000 clones, 79% of which are singletons. V usage is TRBV5-6 and J usage is TRBJ2-1; no clear D gene. Sequencing was done on a sample of PBMCs. The source of this sequence is a woman aged 35 to 49 in good health. Some clones in this sample may be carry-over from other donors' samples. The CDR3 protein is CASSLGSNYNEQFF. The CDR3 coding sequence is TGTGCCAGCAGCTTGGGGTCTAACTACAATGAGCAGTTCTTC.